The 16 T cell receptor beta chains below all came from one sample that was sequenced in a study of shared clonotypes between healthy human individuals. Naive CD8 cells lacked CD45RO and underwent positive selection for CCR7, leaving out terminally differentiated effector memory CD45RA+ cells. Measured with immunoSEQ multiplex PCR; TCRdb has only the in-frame clones, and not every one. Among millions of clones, about 94% were seen once, and the ten largest hold roughly 1%. Sample: naive CD8+ T cells sorted from blood. All receptors derive from a man between 18 and 29 years old in good health.

Regarding this clone: Additional DNA sequences in this sample encode the identical CDR3. The J gene is TRBJ2-7, the V gene TRBV29-1; 7 bases fit TRBD1. V lost 4 bases and J lost 1; bases outside the gene matches: 1. Per the germline V gene, CDR1 is SQVTM and CDR2 is ANQGSEA. The CDR3 is made up of 12 amino acids. As DNA, the CDR3 is TGCAGCGTTGGGACAGGATCCTACGAGCAGTACTTC. This translates into CSVGTGSYEQYF.

The gene calls are TRBV2 and TRBJ2-2; D is ambiguous. The CDR3 extends over 16 amino acids. V lost 5 bases and J 5 bases, leaving 18 bases between the germline ends. The V gene's germline CDR1 is SNHLY and CDR2 FYNNEI. Written as DNA, the CDR3 is TGTGCCAGCAGTAGTGGCACCCTAAGGGCTACCGGGGAGCTGTTTTTT. Amino acids: CASSSGTLRATGELFF. Looking up the rest from reference TRBV2 and TRBJ2-2 gives the full variable domain: EPEVTQTPSHQVTQMGQEVILRCVPISNHLYFYWYRQILGQKVEFLVSFYNNEISEKSEIFDDQFSVERPDGSNFTLKIRSTKLEDSAMYFCASSSGTLRATGELFFGEGSRLTVL.

The V call is TRBV27, the J call TRBJ2-5; D gene unclear. Germline CDR1 reads MNHEY; CDR2 reads SMNVEV (reference sequence). V was trimmed by 3 bases and J by 4 bases, leaving 12 bases between them. The CDR3 is 14 amino acids. CDR3 amino acids: CASSFAGVPETQYF. In DNA, the CDR3 is TGTGCCAGCAGTTTTGCTGGAGTTCCAGAGACCCAGTACTTC.

This chain uses TRBV28 with TRBJ1-5; no clear D gene. Germline-derived CDR1 and CDR2 are MDHEN and SYDVKM. The CDR3 runs 14 residues. V was cut by 2 bases and J by 6 bases, with 11 bases left in between. The CDR3 bases are TGTGCCAGCAGTTTACGCGGGAGGAGTCAGCCCCAGCATTTT. This sequence encodes CASSLRGRSQPQHF. The full variable domain, completed using reference TRBV28 and TRBJ1-5, is DVKVTQSSRYLVKRTGEKVFLECVQDMDHENMFWYRQDPGLGLRLIYFSYDVKMKEKGDIPEGYSVSREKKERFSLILESASTNQTSMYLCASSLRGRSQPQHFGDGTRLSIL.

The chain carries TRBV6-5 and TRBJ2-2; the D is unclear. Trimming took off 1 base at V and 0 bases at J, with 9 bases between the two ends. Germline values: CDR1 MNHEY, CDR2 SVGAGI. This CDR3 has 16 residues. The CDR3 bases are TGTGCCAGCAGTTACTATCCCTACACGAACACCGGGGAGCTGTTTTTT. Its translation is CASSYYPYTNTGELFF.

The chain couples TRBV9 to TRBJ1-2; D call uncertain. V was cut by 0 bases and J by 6 bases, with 27 bases left in between. Germline V CDR1 and CDR2: SGDLS, YYNGEE. The CDR3 is 19 residues long. The CDR3 reads CASSVESLAGVYGVDGYTF. The CDR3 nucleotides read TGTGCCAGCAGCGTAGAGTCCCTAGCGGGCGTATACGGGGTGGATGGCTACACCTTC. Looking up the rest from reference TRBV9 and TRBJ1-2 gives the full variable domain: DSGVTQTPKHLITATGQRVTLRCSPRSGDLSVYWYQQSLDQGLQFLIQYYNGEERAKGNILERFSAQQFPDLHSELNLSSLELGDSALYFCASSVESLAGVYGVDGYTFGSGTRLTVV.

The V gene is TRBV27, the J gene TRBJ1-2; D not resolved. Between the trimmed V and J ends, which lost 4 bases and 1 base, there was a span of 16 bases. This CDR3 comprises 16 residues. From germline, CDR1 is MNHEY and CDR2 SMNVEV (reference sequence). The CDR3 loop reads CASSSDFNLINYGYTF. DNA of the CDR3: TGTGCCAGCAGTTCTGATTTCAACCTGATTAACTATGGCTACACCTTC.

DNA of the CDR3: TGCGCCAGCAGTGTTCTAGCGGCCTACAATGAGCAGTTCTTC. Translating gives CASSVLAAYNEQFF. The chain uses TRBV10-2 and TRBJ2-1; TRBD2 aligns across 7 bases. Germline CDR1 reads WSHSY; CDR2 reads SAAADI. This CDR3 has 14 amino acids. V was clipped by 4 bases and J by 2 bases; unmatched bases: 2.

The chain joins TRBV19 to TRBJ2-7; 8 bases align to TRBD2. CDR1 and CDR2 (germline): LNHDA, SQIVND (reference sequence). CDR3 length equals 16 residues. V shed 0 bases and J 2 bases; nucleotides not matched to a gene: 6. In nucleotides, the CDR3 is TGTGCCAGTAGTATAGATCTCAGCGGGAGTCCCTACGAGCAGTACTTC. This encodes CASSIDLSGSPYEQYF.

The chain combines TRBV5-4 with TRBJ2-5, with TRBD2 identical over 9 bases. Per the germline V gene, CDR1 is SGHNT and CDR2 is YYREEE (reference sequence). This CDR3 is 16 amino acids long. Trimming took 4 bases from V and 5 from J; bases not matched to a gene: 12. CDR3: CASSPALAGKAETQYF. The CDR3 region has the DNA TGTGCCAGCAGCCCGGCCCTAGCGGGAAAGGCGGAGACCCAGTACTTC.

V gene TRBV7-9 combines with J gene TRBJ2-6, with a possible D match to TRBD1 (5 bases). V lost 5 bases and J 2 bases, leaving 13 bases between the germline ends. This CDR3 is 16 amino acids long. Looked up from germline, CDR1 is SEHNR and CDR2 is FQNEAQ (reference sequence). CDR3 DNA: TGTGCCAGCAGCCCCACCTTAGGGGCTGGGGCCAACGTCCTGACTTTC. This encodes CASSPTLGAGANVLTF. Looking up the rest from reference TRBV7-9 and TRBJ2-6 gives the full variable domain: DTGVSQNPRHKITKRGQNVTFRCDPISEHNRLYWYRQTLGQGPEFLTYFQNEAQLEKSRLLSDRFSAERPKGSFSTLEIQRTEQGDSAMYLCASSPTLGAGANVLTFGAGSRLTVL.

The CDR3 DNA reads as TGCGCCAGCAGCCAATCAGTGTCAGGTACCTACGAGCAGTACTTC. Its protein product is CASSQSVSGTYEQYF. J is TRBJ2-7 and V is TRBV4-1; D not certain. CDR1 is MGHRA and CDR2 is YSYEKL in the germline V gene. V shed 2 bases and J shed 2 bases, with 13 bases lying between them. The CDR3 length is 15 residues.

This chain connects TRBV28 to TRBJ2-7, with 7 bases identical to TRBD2. CDR3 length: 14 amino acids. The germline V gene has CDR1 MDHEN and CDR2 SYDVKM. The V and J ends lost 8 bases and 2 bases, in that order; junction bases with no gene match: 9. CDR3 residues: CASDSAGGAYEQYF. In nucleotides, the CDR3 is TGTGCCAGCGATAGTGCTGGGGGGGCCTACGAGCAGTACTTC.

This chain connects TRBV30 to TRBJ1-1; D is perhaps TRBD1 (5 bases). The germline V gene encodes CDR1 GTSNPN and CDR2 SVGIG (reference sequence). The CDR3 spans 13 residues. Trimming cost V 4 bases and J 2 bases, with 11 bases left between them. CDR3 coding DNA: TGTGCCTGGACCGTTGGGGGTAACACTGAAGCTTTCTTT. Encoded protein: CAWTVGGNTEAFF.

The J gene is TRBJ2-7, the V gene TRBV11-2; 9 positions match TRBD2. V lost 5 bases and J lost 0; bases outside the gene matches: 2. The CDR3 is 14 amino acids. Germline V lookup: CDR1 SGHAT, CDR2 FQNNGV. The CDR3 protein is CASSRLADSYEQYF. CDR3 sequence (DNA): TGTGCCAGCAGCCGACTAGCGGACTCCTACGAGCAGTACTTC.

The V call is TRBV10-2, the J call TRBJ2-7; D tentatively fits TRBD1 or TRBD2 (5 bases each). V was pared by 9 bases and J by 7 bases, with 19 bases between. CDR1 and CDR2 (germline): WSHSY, SAAADI. The CDR3 runs 13 residues. This CDR3 reads CASLPGPSGEQYF. The CDR3 DNA reads as TGCGCCAGTCTACCGGGACCCTCGGGTGAGCAGTACTTC.